The following is a T cell receptor (beta chain) sequence with its context. This clone's antigen is unknown. There are no base qualities to consult, and no much larger clone falls within one base. From a lookup of the germline V gene (reference sequence), CDR1 and CDR2 are DFQATT and SNEGSKA. V is clipped by 6 bases and J by 10 bases, and the sequence between their germline boundaries is 19 bases long. The CDR3 runs 14 amino acids, cysteine and phenylalanine included. The DNA shown is the 42-base CDR3, in frame from base 1. The data originate from a study of T cells in Graves' hyperthyroidism and ophthalmopathy (dated 2019 in TCRdb). A note on the overall study: Peripheral blood was sampled at the time of initial diagnosis, prior to any treatment. The approximately 98 discovery patients were randomly divided into training and test sets at a 7:3 ratio. An independent validation cohort of 18 to 20 hyperthyroidism patients and approximately 16 patients who later progressed to ophthalmopathy tested prospective prediction of ophthalmopathy. TCR V-J signatures able to tell the groups apart were searched for in a discovery cohort of 90 to 100 patients, of whom 43 had Graves' ophthalmopathy and about 60 had stable Graves' hyperthyroidism. In about 6 Graves' hyperthyroidism patients, the study also compared T-cell repertoires from thyroid tissue with T-cell repertoires from blood. The paper describes TCR Vbeta CDR3 sequencing of 130 to 150 peripheral blood samples, made up of 43 ophthalmopathy patients, 70 to 80 hyperthyroidism patients and roughly 17 progressor patients. After blood sampling, hyperthyroidism patients were treated with methimazole at a starting dose of 30 mg daily, and ophthalmopathy patients were treated with high-dose intravenous methylprednisolone.

Ophthalmopathy patients had moderately to severely active disease, Clinical Activity Score of at least 3, NOSPECS grade of at least 4, and duration under 3 months. Any patient with an uncontrolled infection, another autoimmune disease, pregnancy or lactation was excluded. Diagnoses relied on clinical symptoms, serum thyroxine and TRAb, thyroid ultrasound and orbital computed tomography. PBMCs were separated from roughly 10 ml of fresh peripheral blood using Ficoll-Paque density gradient centrifugation. Total RNA was extracted using Trizol reagent, and RNA quality was assessed on an Agilent 2100 Bioanalyzer. The paper as a whole reports these results and caveats: A 13 V-J signature model separated ophthalmopathy from stable hyperthyroidism, with around 91% sensitivity and 81.08% specificity in cross-validation and 80%/75% in testing. During validation, the model predicted progression to ophthalmopathy a median of roughly 7.1 months ahead of onset, with roughly 65% sensitivity and 72% to 85% specificity. Blood samples also contained most of the expanded thyroid clonotypes (frequency above 0.001), which suggests that blood repertoires may reflect thyroid immune responses. Sample size was not statistically predetermined, and investigators were not blinded to group allocation.

Amplification of TCR beta CDR3 regions was carried out from RNA transcripts. A first-round RT-PCR of the TCR CDR3 used the HTBI primer set with the Qiagen OneStep RT-PCR kit. A second multiplex PCR round built the libraries, followed by size selection and purification. The libraries were sequenced on an Illumina HiSeq2000 using paired-end 100 bp reads. In the paper's pipeline: SOAPnuke was used to process the raw data, removing reads that contained adapters or uncalled bases, had a mean Phred below 15, or lacked an exact match to the constant primer or identifier. COPE v1.2.5 was used to merge the high-quality paired reads, and each unique nucleotide sequence was defined as a clonotype. MiTCR v1.1 was used to align clonotypes to the IMGT TRBV, TRBD and TRBJ reference segments. The analysis included only V-J combinations with a frequency above 0.0001, which together covered approximately 99% of the repertoires. The TCS score was defined as F50 (clonal expansion) divided by E x V (chaos), with BLOSUM62-based TCRdist calculated between CDR3 peptides within each V-J. Welch's t-statistics and random forest reduced just over 500 V-J features to about 12, which were used in a naive Bayes classifier (R e1071). TCRdb took the public reads, trimmed them with fastp at Q25, ran MiXCR for clone calling and kept in-frame beta chains. A single entry per CDR3 protein holds the most common genes and DNA from its merged rows. These V and J calls originate from TCRdb's pipeline instead of the authors' own analysis. This sample comprises some 650,000 distinct CDR3 sequences, about a sixth of them detected only once. The ten largest clones capture around 3.3% of the sample.

The sequenced material came from blood. This TCR derives from a woman in her 40s with Graves' ophthalmopathy. The V gene is TRBV20-1 and the J gene is TRBJ1-6; perhaps TRBD1 is the D gene, with 5 bases matching. The CDR3 has the sequence CSAMGVGKGSPLHF. The sequenced DNA: TGCAGTGCCATGGGGGTAGGAAAAGGGTCACCCCTCCACTTT.